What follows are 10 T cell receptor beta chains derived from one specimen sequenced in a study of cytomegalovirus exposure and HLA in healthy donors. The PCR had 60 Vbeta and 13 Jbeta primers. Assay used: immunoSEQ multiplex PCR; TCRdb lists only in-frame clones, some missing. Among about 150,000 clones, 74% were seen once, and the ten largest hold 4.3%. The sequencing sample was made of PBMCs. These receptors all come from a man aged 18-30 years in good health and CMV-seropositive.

CDR3 in amino acids: CASSLIGQGRHF. The DNA of the CDR3 is TGTGCCAGCAGCCTCATAGGACAGGGGAGGCATTTT. The rearrangement links TRBV2 to TRBJ1-5; 9 bases match TRBD1. The germline gives CDR1 SNHLY, CDR2 FYNNEI. V lost 6 bases, J lost 15 bases, and 9 bases stayed unmatched. CDR3 length: 12 residues.

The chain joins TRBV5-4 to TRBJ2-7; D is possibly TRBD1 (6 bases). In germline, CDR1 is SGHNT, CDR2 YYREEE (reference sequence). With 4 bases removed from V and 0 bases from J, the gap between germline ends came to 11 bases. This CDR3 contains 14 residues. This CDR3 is CASSRQASSYEQYF. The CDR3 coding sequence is TGTGCCAGCAGCCGACAGGCCAGCTCCTACGAGCAGTACTTC.

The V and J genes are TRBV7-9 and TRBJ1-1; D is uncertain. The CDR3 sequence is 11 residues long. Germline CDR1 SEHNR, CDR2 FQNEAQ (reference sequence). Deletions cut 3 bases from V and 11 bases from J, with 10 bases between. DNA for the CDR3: TGTGCCAGCAGCTTCAGCGAGCAGGCTTTCTTT. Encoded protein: CASSFSEQAFF.

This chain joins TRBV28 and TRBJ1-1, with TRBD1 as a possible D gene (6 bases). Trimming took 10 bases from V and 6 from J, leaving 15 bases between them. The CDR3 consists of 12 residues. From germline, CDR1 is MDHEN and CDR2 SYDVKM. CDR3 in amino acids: CAISAGTSEAFF. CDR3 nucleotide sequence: TGTGCCATTTCCGCCGGGACATCTGAAGCTTTCTTT.

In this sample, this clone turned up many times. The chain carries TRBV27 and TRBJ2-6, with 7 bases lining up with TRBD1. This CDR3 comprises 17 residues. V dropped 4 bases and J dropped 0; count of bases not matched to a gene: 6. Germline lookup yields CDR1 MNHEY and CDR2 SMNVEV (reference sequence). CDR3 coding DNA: TGTGCCAGCAGTTCCCGACAGGGCACCTCTGGGGCCAACGTCCTGACTTTC. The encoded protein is CASSSRQGTSGANVLTF.

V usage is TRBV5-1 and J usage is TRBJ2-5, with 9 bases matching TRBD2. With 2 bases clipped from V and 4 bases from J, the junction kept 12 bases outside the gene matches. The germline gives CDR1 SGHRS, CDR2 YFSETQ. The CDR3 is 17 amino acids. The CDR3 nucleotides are TGCGCCAGCAGCTTCCAGGCAGCGGGGGGCCTAGGAGAGACCCAGTACTTC. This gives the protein CASSFQAAGGLGETQYF.

In nucleotides, the CDR3 is TGCGCCAGCAGACTCGGGAGAGTTGCAACTAATGAAAAACTGTTTTTT. As protein: CASRLGRVATNEKLFF. This chain joins TRBV4-1 and TRBJ1-4; D uncertain. The CDR3 consists of 16 residues. Trimming stripped 6 bases from V and 0 bases from J, with 14 bases between. From germline, CDR1 is MGHRA and CDR2 YSYEKL.

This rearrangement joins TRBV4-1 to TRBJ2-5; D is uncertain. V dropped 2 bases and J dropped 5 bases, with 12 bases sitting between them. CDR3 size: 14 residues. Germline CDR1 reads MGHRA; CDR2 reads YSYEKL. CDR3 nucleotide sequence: TGCGCCAGCAGCCAATTGTTCCCAATGGAGACCCAGTACTTC. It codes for CASSQLFPMETQYF.

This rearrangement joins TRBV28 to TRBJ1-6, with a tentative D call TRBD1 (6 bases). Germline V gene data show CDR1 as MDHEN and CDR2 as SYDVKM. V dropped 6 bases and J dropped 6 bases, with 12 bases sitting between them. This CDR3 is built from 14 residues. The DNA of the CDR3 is TGTGCCAGCAGGGGGGCAGGGGCTAATTCACCCCTCCACTTT. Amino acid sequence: CASRGAGANSPLHF. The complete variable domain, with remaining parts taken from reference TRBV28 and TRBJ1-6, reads DVKVTQSSRYLVKRTGEKVFLECVQDMDHENMFWYRQDPGLGLRLIYFSYDVKMKEKGDIPEGYSVSREKKERFSLILESASTNQTSMYLCASRGAGANSPLHFGNGTRLTVT.

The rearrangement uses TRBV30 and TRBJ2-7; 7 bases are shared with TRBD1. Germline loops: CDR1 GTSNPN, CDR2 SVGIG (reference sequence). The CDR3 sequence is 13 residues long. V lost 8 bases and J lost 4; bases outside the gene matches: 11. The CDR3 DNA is TGTGCCGGATGGACAGGTGCGAGGTACGAGCAGTACTTC. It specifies CAGWTGARYEQYF.